The T cell receptor beta chain under discussion was sequenced for a study of beta chain features in type 1 diabetes. The study reverse transcribed the entire isolated RNA, so it sequenced expressed TCRB transcripts. Here immunoSEQ multiplex PCR was the method, and the copy in TCRdb shows in-frame clones only, minus some. The sample gives 200,000 to 250,000 clones, more than 9% of which show up once; less than 0.035% is in the top ten. Each of the CD4+ naive, central memory, regulatory and stem cell-like memory populations was sorted via CD45RO/CCR7/CD25/CD127/CD95/CD27. This CDR3 is 13 amino acids long. CDR1 is SGHTA and CDR2 is FQGTGA in the germline V gene. V lost 5 bases to trimming and J lost 1 base, with 8 bases between them.

Input material: naive CD4+ T cells from blood. The chain links TRBV7-3 to TRBJ1-2; D call uncertain. The TCR sequence derives from a woman aged 18-29 years in good health. CDR3 bases: TGTGCCAGCAGCCCAGATGTTAACTATGGCTACACCTTC. It is translated as CASSPDVNYGYTF.